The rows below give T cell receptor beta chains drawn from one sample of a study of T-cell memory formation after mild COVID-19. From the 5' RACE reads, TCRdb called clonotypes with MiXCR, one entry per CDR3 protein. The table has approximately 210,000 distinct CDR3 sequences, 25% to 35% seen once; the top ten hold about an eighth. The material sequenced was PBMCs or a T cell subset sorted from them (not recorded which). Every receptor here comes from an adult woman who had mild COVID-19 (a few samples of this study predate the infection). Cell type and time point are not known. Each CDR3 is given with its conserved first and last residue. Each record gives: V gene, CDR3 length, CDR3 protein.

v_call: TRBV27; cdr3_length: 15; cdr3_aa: CASSPGTVTGNTIYF
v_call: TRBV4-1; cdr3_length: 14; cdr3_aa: CASSQVEWHDEQYF
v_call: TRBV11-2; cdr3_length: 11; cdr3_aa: CASSTLTQQFF
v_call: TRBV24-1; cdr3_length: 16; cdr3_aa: CATSDYGLAGGETQYF
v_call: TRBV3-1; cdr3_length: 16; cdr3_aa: CASSQDQGVAGQPQHF
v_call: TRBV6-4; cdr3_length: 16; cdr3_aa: CASSEVLAGLRRVLFF
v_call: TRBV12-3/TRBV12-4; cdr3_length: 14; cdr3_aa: CASSLYSIRSEQYF
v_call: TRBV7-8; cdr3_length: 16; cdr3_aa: CASSRSRLVDLYEQYF
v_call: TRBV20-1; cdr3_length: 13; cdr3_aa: CSASRDLGGELFF
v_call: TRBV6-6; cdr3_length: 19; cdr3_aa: CASSYLGGTSGARTDTQYF
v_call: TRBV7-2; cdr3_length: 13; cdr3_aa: CASSLSSGDTQYF
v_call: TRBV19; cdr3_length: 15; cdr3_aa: CASSINDSPGAGYTF
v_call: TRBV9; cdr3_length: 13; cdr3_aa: CASKTTGCDEQFF
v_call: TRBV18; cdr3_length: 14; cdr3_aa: CASSRDRSDTEAFF
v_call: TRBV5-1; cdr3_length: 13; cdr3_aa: CASSLDFTDTQYF